Following are 27 T cell receptor beta chains from one sample sequenced in a study of blood T cell repertoires in COVID-19. Clones were sequenced by immunoSEQ multiplex PCR, and TCRdb holds only the in-frame ones, with some missing. The sample consists of fewer than 200,000 clones, 82% of them appearing once. The sample comprised peripheral blood. These receptors all come from a woman in her fifties or sixties with COVID-19, enrolled during active disease.

This sequence joins TRBV3-1 (or the pseudogene TRBV3-2) and TRBJ2-1, with 8 bases aligning to TRBD2. Trimming took 1 base from V and 6 from J; bases not matched to a gene: 11. Germline values: CDR1 LGHDT, CDR2 YNNKEL (reference sequence). CDR3 length equals 17 residues. The CDR3 sequence is CASSQVPPAGGLNEQFF. DNA for the CDR3: TGTGCCAGCAGCCAAGTCCCCCCGGCGGGGGGCCTCAATGAGCAGTTCTTC.

The rearrangement links TRBV5-4 to TRBJ1-1; 8 positions match TRBD1. V trimming: 1 base; J trimming: 6 bases; junction bases outside the gene matches: 8. This CDR3 has 15 amino acids. The germline CDR1 and CDR2 sequences are SGHNT and YYREEE (reference sequence). The CDR3 reads CASSLRIGQGAEAFF. CDR3 nucleotide sequence: TGTGCCAGCAGCTTGCGAATCGGACAGGGAGCTGAAGCTTTCTTT.

The chain uses TRBV6-2 or TRBV6-3 and TRBJ2-4; TRBD2 aligns across 8 bases. This CDR3 contains 16 residues. Germline values: CDR1 MNHEY, CDR2 SVGEGT. The trim removed 6 bases at V and 3 bases at J, leaving 10 bases unmatched. CDR3 nucleotides: TGTGCCAGCAGGCCTGCGGGGGGTATGGACAAAAACATTCAGTACTTC. Amino acids: CASRPAGGMDKNIQYF.

The V call is TRBV5-4, the J call TRBJ1-1; no clear D. The V end was cut by 2 bases, the J end by 1 base, with 6 bases between. The CDR3 extends over 13 amino acids. The germline V gene has CDR1 SGHNT and CDR2 YYREEE (reference sequence). The CDR3, as DNA: TGTGCCAGCAGCTTTTCTACGAACACTGAAGCTTTCTTT. Protein sequence: CASSFSTNTEAFF.

The chain combines TRBV2 with TRBJ2-7, with 8 bases lining up with TRBD1. Looked up from germline, CDR1 is SNHLY and CDR2 is FYNNEI. CDR3 length equals 17 residues. V shed 7 bases and J 0 bases; nucleotides not matched to a gene: 14. DNA of the CDR3: TGTGCCAGCAATGTTCCAGGGGGCTACCTCAGCTCCTACGAGCAGTACGTC. It yields the protein CASNVPGGYLSSYEQYV.

The V and J genes are TRBV28 and TRBJ2-1, with 11 bases lining up with TRBD2. The germline V gene has CDR1 MDHEN and CDR2 SYDVKM. V dropped 6 bases and J dropped 3; count of bases not matched to a gene: 7. CDR3 length: 16 residues. The CDR3 sequence: CASRPAGTSGYNEQFF. The CDR3, as DNA: TGTGCCAGCAGACCCGCCGGGACTAGCGGCTACAATGAGCAGTTCTTC.

The chain combines TRBV28 with TRBJ1-2; 7 positions match TRBD1. Losses at the gene ends were 8 bases for V and 7 bases for J; bases not matched to a gene: 7. CDR1 and CDR2 from the germline V gene are MDHEN and SYDVKM. The CDR3 has 12 residues. Here the CDR3 reads CASGGTVSGYTF. The CDR3 DNA reads TGTGCCAGCGGAGGGACAGTCTCTGGCTACACCTTC.

A few counts support this clone. J is TRBJ1-1 and V is TRBV12-3 or TRBV12-4, with D maybe TRBD1 (5 bases). The CDR3 is made up of 13 amino acids. Trimming cost V 3 bases and J 4 bases, with 9 bases left between them. CDR3 sequence: CASSFQGRTEAFF. The CDR3 DNA reads TGTGCCAGCAGTTTCCAGGGTCGCACTGAAGCTTTCTTT.

V usage is TRBV28 and J usage is TRBJ1-6, with D unclear. Trimming took 7 bases from V and 1 from J, leaving 14 bases between them. CDR3 size: 16 residues. The germline V gene encodes CDR1 MDHEN and CDR2 SYDVKM. The CDR3 DNA is TGTGCCAGCACCTCCGAGAAGTTTTCCTATAATTCACCCCTCCACTTT. Encoded protein: CASTSEKFSYNSPLHF. The variable domain in full, completed from reference TRBV28 and TRBJ1-6, reads DVKVTQSSRYLVKRTGEKVFLECVQDMDHENMFWYRQDPGLGLRLIYFSYDVKMKEKGDIPEGYSVSREKKERFSLILESASTNQTSMYLCASTSEKFSYNSPLHFGNGTRLTVT.

The chain is built from TRBV5-6 and TRBJ1-2; D uncertain. The V gene lost 4 bases and the J gene lost 6 bases, with 16 bases spanning the gap. This CDR3 contains 14 residues. Germline CDR1 is SGHDT and CDR2 is YYEEEE. The DNA of the CDR3 is TGTGCCAGCAGCCAGCCTCACCGGGATAATGGCTACACCTTC. Translated, it gives CASSQPHRDNGYTF.

V is TRBV18 and J is TRBJ1-3; the D is unclear. CDR1 is KGHSH, CDR2 LQKENI, per germline. The ends were cut back, 3 bases at V and 2 bases at J, with 14 bases in the middle. There are 16 residues in the CDR3. The CDR3 DNA is TGTGCCAGCTCACCCTTTGGAGGAAGAACTGGAAACACCATATATTTT. It codes for CASSPFGGRTGNTIYF.

This clone was recorded once. V gene TRBV6-5 combines with J gene TRBJ1-1; D might be TRBD1 (6 bases). This CDR3 spans 15 amino acids. Trimming cost V 4 bases and J 0 bases, with 12 bases left between them. Germline lookup yields CDR1 MNHEY and CDR2 SVGAGI. The CDR3 spells CASSSVDSLNTEAFF. The CDR3 bases are TGTGCCAGCAGTTCCGTGGACAGTCTGAACACTGAAGCTTTCTTT.

This clone was observed once. This rearrangement joins TRBV10-3 to TRBJ1-6, with 10 bases aligning to TRBD1. Per germline, CDR1 ENHRY and CDR2 SYGVKD. The CDR3 is made up of 13 amino acids. V was pared by 9 bases and J by 7 bases, with 3 bases of the junction left unmatched. The CDR3 DNA reads TGTGCCATGAGGGGACAGGGGAATTCACCCCTCCACTTT. It yields the protein CAMRGQGNSPLHF.

The rearrangement uses TRBV5-5 and TRBJ2-7, with D hard to call. Germline lookup yields CDR1 SGHKS and CDR2 YYEKEE (reference sequence). There are 13 residues in the CDR3. Trimming stripped 4 bases from V and 2 bases from J, with 10 bases between. Here the CDR3 reads CASSPRNPYEQYV. CDR3 sequence (DNA): TGTGCCAGCAGCCCCAGGAATCCCTACGAGCAGTACGTC.

The chain employs TRBV6-2 or TRBV6-3 and TRBJ2-7; TRBD1 agrees at 7 bases. The CDR3 is 15 amino acids. Germline CDR1 MNHEY, CDR2 SVGEGT. V dropped 6 bases and J dropped 0; count of bases not matched to a gene: 8. CDR3 nucleotides: TGTGCCAGCAGCTTTTACAGGGGCCCCTCCTACGAGCAGTACTTC. Translation: CASSFYRGPSYEQYF.

V is TRBV5-4 and J is TRBJ2-3; 7 bases match TRBD2. The germline CDR1 and CDR2 sequences are SGHNT and YYREEE (reference sequence). V lost 0 bases and J lost 1; bases outside the gene matches: 5. The CDR3 is 16 amino acids. CDR3 DNA sequence: TGTGCCAGCAGCTTGGGGCGGGAGCGGGGCACAGATACGCAGTATTTT. Its protein is CASSLGRERGTDTQYF.

The chain carries TRBV7-2 and TRBJ2-1; 7 bases are a match to TRBD1. The CDR3 runs to 16 residues. Germline lookup yields CDR1 SGHTA and CDR2 FQGNSA. The V gene end was trimmed by 2 bases and the J gene end by 2 bases; junction bases not matched to a gene: 6. In DNA form, the CDR3 reads TGTGCCAGCAGCTTAATGGGGACAGCAACCTACAATGAGCAGTTCTTC. It codes for CASSLMGTATYNEQFF.

The chain recombines TRBV23-1 with TRBJ2-7; TRBD2 might be the D (7 bases). TRBV23-1 is classed as an ORF, of uncertain function. Between the trimmed V and J ends, which lost 2 bases and 0 bases, there was a span of 11 bases. This CDR3 comprises 15 residues. CDR3 protein: CASSQRGGASYEQYF. CDR3 coding DNA: TGCGCCAGCAGTCAAAGGGGGGGGGCCTCCTACGAGCAGTACTTC.

This sequence joins TRBV28 and TRBJ2-7; 11 bases agree with TRBD1. The junction had 6 bases not matched to a gene; V was cut back by 5 bases and J by 6 bases. This CDR3 contains 14 residues. The germline gives CDR1 MDHEN, CDR2 SYDVKM. CDR3 amino acids: CASSRPGTGGEQYF. As DNA, the CDR3 is TGTGCCAGCAGTCGCCCCGGGACAGGGGGCGAGCAGTACTTC.

This clone was counted a single time. The rearrangement links TRBV19 to TRBJ1-1; unclear D gene. The CDR3 is 13 amino acids. Germline V CDR1 and CDR2: LNHDA, SQIVND (reference sequence). Trimming stripped 3 bases from V and 3 bases from J, with 8 bases between. The CDR3, as DNA: TGTGCCAGTAGTATTGTCGGGGACACTGAAGCTTTCTTT. The encoded protein is CASSIVGDTEAFF.

The chain employs TRBV7-2 and TRBJ2-3; 10 bases align to TRBD2. This CDR3 is built from 15 residues. The germline V gene encodes CDR1 SGHTA and CDR2 FQGNSA. The J segment lost 0 bases and the V segment lost 4 bases, leaving 1 base of the junction unmatched. This chain's CDR3 is CASSSSGRSTDTQYF. CDR3 coding DNA: TGTGCCAGCAGCTCTAGCGGGAGAAGCACAGATACGCAGTATTTT.

This clone occurred a few times. The chain couples TRBV6-1 to TRBJ1-1; tentatively, D is TRBD1 (5 bases). This CDR3 comprises 16 residues. Looked up from germline, CDR1 is MNHNS and CDR2 is SASEGT. V lost 2 bases, J lost 2 bases, and 15 bases lay in between. CDR3 region: CASSEWGGDPNTEAFF. CDR3 in DNA: TGTGCCAGCAGTGAATGGGGGGGGGACCCTAACACTGAAGCTTTCTTT.

This chain links TRBV2 with TRBJ2-3; TRBD2 might be the D (5 bases). The V and J ends lost 6 bases and 8 bases respectively, with 9 bases between them. Germline-derived CDR1 and CDR2 are SNHLY and FYNNEI. The CDR3 contains 11 residues. The CDR3 nucleotides read TGTGCCAGCAGGCTAGAGGGTACGCAGTATTTT. As protein: CASRLEGTQYF.

In DNA form, the CDR3 reads TGCGCCAGCAGCCAACGCAGGGACTGGAACACTGAAGCTTTCTTT. It codes for CASSQRRDWNTEAFF. The chain recombines TRBV4-1 with TRBJ1-1, with a weak D call TRBD1 (5 bases). Trimming left V 2 bases short and J 1 base short, with 11 bases between. This CDR3 is built from 15 residues. Germline CDR1 reads MGHRA; CDR2 reads YSYEKL.

This clone turned up a few times. The chain joins TRBV3-1 (or the pseudogene TRBV3-2) to TRBJ1-6; no definite D call. Deletions cut 0 bases from V and 8 bases from J, with 8 bases between. The CDR3 contains 14 residues. Germline CDR1 is LGHDT and CDR2 is YNNKEL (reference sequence). CDR3 residues: CASSQDLRDSPLHF. For the CDR3, the DNA is TGTGCCAGCAGCCAAGATTTGAGGGATTCACCCCTCCACTTT.

The V gene is TRBV19, the J gene TRBJ1-1; D remains ambiguous. CDR1 is LNHDA and CDR2 is SQIVND in the germline V gene (reference sequence). V dropped 6 bases and J dropped 6 bases, with 20 bases sitting between them. CDR3 length: 15 amino acids. The CDR3 region has the DNA TGTGCCAGTAGGGAAGTAGGCCAGAGGAAGGCTGAAGCTTTCTTT. The encoded protein is CASREVGQRKAEAFF.

Comments on this clone: A read error may produce the germline difference seen at one junction end. The rearrangement links TRBV7-3 to TRBJ1-6; 7 nucleotides match TRBD1. Germline V gene data show CDR1 as SGHTA and CDR2 as FQGTGA. The CDR3 sequence is 15 residues long. The CDR3 protein is CASRLTGTDNSPLHF. The CDR3 DNA is TGTGCCAGCAGACTAACCGGGACAGATAATTCGCCCCTCCACTTT.